The next 18 T cell receptor beta chains were all read from a single sample in a study of blood T cell repertoires in COVID-19. Method: immunoSEQ multiplex PCR; TCRdb's copy keeps in-frame clones and lacks some. Of approximately 76,000 clones in the sample, about 89% were seen once. Source material: peripheral blood. These receptors were collected from an older woman with acute or convalescent COVID-19.

This clone appeared a single time. The CDR3 here is CASSSRTENYEQYF. For the CDR3, the DNA is TGTGCCAGCAGCTCCCGGACAGAAAACTACGAGCAGTACTTC. The V call is TRBV7-2, the J call TRBJ2-7, with D perhaps TRBD1 (6 bases). The length of the CDR3 is 14 residues. Trimming took off 4 bases at V and 3 bases at J, with 13 bases between the two ends. The germline V gene has CDR1 SGHTA and CDR2 FQGNSA.

Note on this clone: The same CDR3 can be traced to other DNA sequences in this sample. J is TRBJ2-2 and V is TRBV14; D is undetermined. Germline values: CDR1 SGHDN, CDR2 FVKESK. With 0 bases removed from V and 4 bases from J, the gap between germline ends came to 3 bases. The CDR3 spans 13 residues. The chain's CDR3 is CASSQDVTGELFF. The CDR3 DNA reads TGTGCCAGCAGCCAAGACGTCACCGGGGAGCTGTTTTTT.

The genes are TRBV30 and TRBJ1-4; D gene unclear. With 2 bases removed from V and 8 bases from J, the gap between germline ends came to 15 bases. CDR1 is GTSNPN, CDR2 SVGIG, per germline (reference sequence). The CDR3 totals 14 residues. CDR3 sequence: CAWSLSPRVEKLFF. The CDR3 region has the DNA TGTGCCTGGAGTTTGAGTCCTCGGGTGGAAAAACTGTTTTTT.

Here the CDR3 reads CASSTYRGETEAFF. CDR3 DNA sequence: TGTGCCAGCAGCACCTACAGGGGGGAAACTGAAGCTTTCTTT. The V and J genes are TRBV5-6 and TRBJ1-1, with 8 bases matching TRBD1. Germline V gives CDR1 SGHDT, CDR2 YYEEEE. The CDR3 totals 14 residues. Germline trimming cut 4 bases from V and 5 bases from J; bases unmatched to any gene: 7.

The chain uses TRBV29-1 and TRBJ2-7, with D possibly being TRBD2 (6 bases). Germline CDR1 and CDR2: SQVTM and ANQGSEA. V lost 7 bases and J 4 bases, leaving 17 bases between the germline ends. CDR3 length: 13 amino acids. This CDR3 reads CSARPTRDYEQYF. The CDR3 DNA follows: TGCAGCGCCCGACCGACTAGAGATTACGAGCAGTACTTC.

The rearrangement links TRBV3-1 (or the pseudogene TRBV3-2) to TRBJ1-2, with 7 bases aligning to TRBD1. The CDR3 loop spans 14 amino acids. Per the germline V gene, CDR1 is LGHDT and CDR2 is YNNKEL (reference sequence). The junction had 6 bases not matched to a gene; V was cut back by 4 bases and J by 4 bases. This CDR3 is CASSRGQEGYGYTF. The DNA of the CDR3 is TGTGCCAGCAGCCGAGGACAGGAGGGCTATGGCTACACCTTC.

This rearrangement joins TRBV18 to TRBJ2-5; 9 bases map to TRBD2. J was trimmed by 3 bases and V by 0 bases; bases with no gene match: 5. CDR3 length: 16 residues. CDR1 is KGHSH and CDR2 is LQKENI in the germline V gene. DNA of the CDR3: TGTGCCAGCTCACCACCCGCTAGCGGGGCCGAAGAGACCCAGTACTTC. It encodes CASSPPASGAEETQYF.

The gene calls are TRBV5-1 and TRBJ2-3, with 9 bases fitting TRBD1. There are 15 residues in the CDR3. Losses at the gene ends were 0 bases for V and 4 bases for J; bases not matched to a gene: 3. Germline CDR1 reads SGHRS; CDR2 reads YFSETQ. CDR3 in DNA: TGCGCCAGCAGCTTGGGACAGGGGGAGGCAGATACGCAGTATTTT. Translated: CASSLGQGEADTQYF.

The V call is TRBV28, the J call TRBJ1-2; 7 bases match TRBD1. Per germline, CDR1 MDHEN and CDR2 SYDVKM. V shed 7 bases, J shed 7 bases, and the junction held 9 bases outside the gene matches. The CDR3 is 13 amino acids. The CDR3 DNA reads as TGTGCCAGCATGGGGACAGAGAGGGGTGGCTACACCTTC. Amino acids: CASMGTERGGYTF.

V is TRBV27 and J is TRBJ1-3; the match to TRBD1 covers 7 bases. V dropped 5 bases and J dropped 2; count of bases not matched to a gene: 3. CDR1 and CDR2 from the germline V gene are MNHEY and SMNVEV (reference sequence). The length of the CDR3 is 14 residues. CDR3 in amino acids: CASSRTGAGNTIYF. DNA for the CDR3: TGTGCCAGCAGTCGTACAGGGGCTGGAAACACCATATATTTT.

The sample holds one count of this clone. The chain links TRBV24-1 to TRBJ2-1; 8 nucleotides align to TRBD1. V lost 5 bases, J lost 7 bases, and 9 bases stayed unmatched. The germline gives CDR1 KGHDR, CDR2 SFDVKD. This CDR3 comprises 15 residues. CDR3 loop: CATSVSRGRSNEQFF. CDR3 DNA: TGTGCCACCAGTGTGAGCAGGGGGCGGTCAAATGAGCAGTTCTTC.

The rearrangement joins TRBV6-5 to TRBJ2-7; the match to TRBD1 covers 8 bases. CDR1 and CDR2 (germline): MNHEY, SVGAGI. Losses at the gene ends were 6 bases for V and 4 bases for J; bases not matched to a gene: 8. The CDR3 has 14 amino acids. Here the CDR3 DNA reads TGTGCCAGCAGCCTCCGGGACAGGAGATACGAGCAGTACTTC. Its translation is CASSLRDRRYEQYF.

This clone appeared a single time. V gene TRBV30 combines with J gene TRBJ1-4, with D possibly matching TRBD1 (5 bases). This CDR3 spans 13 amino acids. Germline lookup yields CDR1 GTSNPN and CDR2 SVGIG (reference sequence). V was shortened by 6 bases and J by 7 bases, with 15 bases between the two germline ends. The CDR3: CACSGKLGEKLFF. The CDR3 DNA reads as TGTGCCTGCTCAGGGAAGCTTGGTGAAAAACTGTTTTTT. Full variable domain (missing parts from reference TRBV30 and TRBJ1-4): SQTIHQWPATLVQPVGSPLSLECTVEGTSNPNLYWYRQAAGRGLQLLFYSVGIGQISSEVPQNLSASRPQDRQFILSSKKLLLSDSGFYLCACSGKLGEKLFFGSGTQLSVL.

This CDR3 is CASRARQGGYGYTF. The CDR3 bases are TGTGCCAGTAGAGCCCGACAGGGGGGCTATGGCTACACCTTC. The chain joins TRBV19 to TRBJ1-2; TRBD1 matches 9 bases. Unmatched junction bases numbered 6, after V lost 6 bases and J lost 4 bases. The germline V gene encodes CDR1 LNHDA and CDR2 SQIVND (reference sequence). The CDR3 is 14 amino acids.

The chain recombines TRBV10-1 with TRBJ2-1, with D hard to call. The CDR3 is 12 residues long. CDR1 and CDR2 (germline): WNHNN, SYGVQD (reference sequence). Between the trimmed V and J ends, which lost 6 bases and 3 bases, there was a span of 6 bases. CDR3 residues: CASRKHYNEQFF. Here the CDR3 DNA reads TGCGCCAGCAGGAAACACTACAATGAGCAGTTCTTC.

This chain links TRBV27 with TRBJ1-2, with D unresolved. V lost 0 bases to trimming and J lost 7 bases, with 9 bases between them. CDR1 is MNHEY and CDR2 is SMNVEV in the germline V gene (reference sequence). The CDR3 runs to 13 residues. CDR3: CASSLSWAAGYTF. In nucleotides, the CDR3 is TGTGCCAGCAGTTTATCGTGGGCAGCTGGCTACACCTTC.

The chain is built from TRBV11-2 and TRBJ2-7, with 7 bases lining up with TRBD1. The length of the CDR3 is 14 residues. CDR1 SGHAT and CDR2 FQNNGV come from the germline V gene. Trimming removed 5 bases from V and 7 bases from J; junction bases left unmatched: 11. CDR3 region: CASSINRGKGEQYF. In DNA, the CDR3 is TGTGCCAGCAGCATTAACAGGGGAAAGGGAGAGCAGTACTTC.

The chain combines TRBV2 with TRBJ2-3; the D is unclear. The CDR3 is 11 residues long. Trimming stripped 3 bases from V and 6 bases from J, with 4 bases between. Per germline, CDR1 SNHLY and CDR2 FYNNEI. Here the CDR3 reads CASSEEDTQYF. The CDR3 DNA follows: TGTGCCAGCAGTGAGGAGGATACGCAGTATTTT.